The clone carrying this TCR beta chain was seen ten or more times. The antigen remains unidentified. From the 5' RACE reads, TCRdb called clonotypes with MiXCR, one entry per CDR3 protein. The sample records roughly 250,000 distinct CDR3 sequences, over 15% being singletons. The data originate from a study of T-cell memory formation after mild COVID-19. Study overall: Most TCR clusters belonged to a single donor.

General study points: Pre-infection memory carried some responding clones, suggesting that cross-reactive memory joined. CD4/CD8 balance held among clones contracting day 15 to 85, and later expanders leaned CD4+. Clones which contracted sat mainly in CM and EM if CD4+, and in EMRA if CD8+.

Trimming took off 6 bases at V and 1 base at J, with 9 bases between the two ends. The CDR3 spans 13 residues. Germline V gives CDR1 MNHEY, CDR2 SVGEGT. Sequenced: PBMCs or a T cell subset sorted from them (not recorded which). This receptor was identified in a man between 18 and 29 years old who had mild COVID-19 (a few samples of this study predate the infection). Cell type and time point are not known. J is TRBJ1-1 and V is TRBV6-2 or TRBV6-3, with no clear D. The CDR3 reads CASSLNWNTEAFF. Here the CDR3 DNA reads TGTGCCAGCAGCTTAAATTGGAACACTGAAGCTTTCTTT.